This TCR beta chain appears in the sequencing data of a study of metastatic and nonmetastatic thyroid tumors. Overall study: Repertoires were compared across blood and tumor or nodule tissue from malignant and benign thyroid patients. Findings and caveats of the study: Within blood and tumor, benign nodules reportedly had significantly lower TCR beta diversity than malignant thyroid tumors did.

In this sample, this clone is medium-sized. Its antigen is undetermined. Prior to thyroid surgery, none of the patients had received any treatment. CDR3 length equals 14 residues. The germline V and J ends were trimmed by 0 bases and 0 bases, with 6 bases remaining between them. Per the germline V gene, CDR1 is MNHNS and CDR2 is SASEGT. Authors' methods: A classifier for distant metastasis in papillary thyroid cancer was constructed using CDR3 differences observed across clinicopathological groups. With MiXCR, TCRdb reprocessed the PCR reads. V and J calls and clone size were set by TCRdb, not the authors. The sample includes some 40,000 clones, approximately 12% of them seen just once.

The source is a female donor with papillary thyroid cancer or a benign thyroid nodule (not recorded which). Some clones in this sample may be carry-over from other donors' samples. Input material: blood. This chain connects TRBV6-1 to TRBJ2-7, with a weak D call TRBD1 (5 bases). The CDR3, as DNA: TGTGCCAGCAGTGAAGCGGGGCCCTCCTACGAGCAGTACTTC. This codes for CASSEAGPSYEQYF.